Sequencing of this T cell receptor beta chain was carried out in a study of STAT3 mutations in large granular lymphocyte leukemia. General study points: Clonal expansion was inferred from samples taken at other timepoints. Variable sampling intervals and differing treatment regimens complicated linking therapy response to TCR clonal burden changes. Persisting codominant clonotypes may have hidden a small pathogenic clone. In T-cell large granular lymphocyte leukemia, about half of patients showed multiple immunodominant subclonotypes.

Turning to this clone: The antigen remains undetermined.

Assay: immunoSEQ multiplex PCR; the TCRdb copy retains only in-frame clones and omits some. The sample records over 950 clones, 40% to 60% being singletons. CDR1 GTSNPN and CDR2 SVGIG come from the germline V gene (reference sequence). The CDR3 is 13 amino acids. With 1 base removed from V and 7 bases from J, the gap between germline ends came to 13 bases. Input material: peripheral blood mononuclear cells. The receptor comes from a male patient aged 50 to 60 with T-cell large granular lymphocyte leukemia. Some clones in this sample may be carry-over from other donors' samples. The chain employs TRBV30 and TRBJ1-2; possible D gene TRBD1, 6 bases. Here the CDR3 DNA reads TGTGCCTGGAGTGCAGGGGCTTGGGGTGGCTACACCTTC. Its translation is CAWSAGAWGGYTF.